Below are 19 T cell receptor beta chains sequenced from a single sample in a study of vaccination effects on CD4 cells after COVID-19 (dated 2022 in TCRdb). Library construction relied on the immunoSEQ multiplex PCR assay. The immuneACCESS repertoire file appears here via TCRdb, limited to in-frame rearrangements. These files lack a portion of the clones; in checked studies, under half of the deficit traces to unresolved V genes, and the cause of the others is not known. Here the sample has about 68,000 clones; under 90% occur a single time. Together, the top ten hold over 9% of the sample. In the ViraFEST assay, PBMC were stimulated with viral peptide pools, and antigen-specific CD4+ T cell clonotypes were then identified by expansion using TCR sequencing. After approximately eleven days of culture, CD4+ T cells were isolated with the EasySep CD4+ T cell isolation kit. Healthy vaccine recipients had no prior SARS-CoV-2 infection, confirmed by negative nucleocapsid antibodies before and after vaccination.

Antigens for these TCRs are unknown. The sequencing here drew on CD4+ T cells from PBMCs cultured with SARS-CoV-2 spike peptides, taken before COVID-19 vaccination. What the cell subset or site label conveys for this sample: SARS-CoV-2 spike overlapping peptide pool stimulation. These receptors were taken from a human donor who received a COVID-19 vaccine.

The chain uses TRBV7-2 and TRBJ1-1; unclear D gene. Germline-derived CDR1 and CDR2 are SGHTA and FQGNSA. Deletions cut 5 bases from V and 2 bases from J, with 12 bases between. The CDR3 contains 14 residues. The CDR3 protein is CASSLIPANTEAFF. CDR3 sequence (DNA): TGTGCCAGCAGCCTTATTCCAGCAAACACTGAAGCTTTCTTT.

This clone occurred a few times. This sequence joins TRBV3-1 (or the pseudogene TRBV3-2) and TRBJ1-5, with a possible D match to TRBD1 (5 bases). The CDR3 consists of 15 residues. Germline V gene data show CDR1 as LGHDT and CDR2 as YNNKEL (reference sequence). Trimming left V 4 bases short and J 6 bases short, with 16 bases between. The CDR3 protein is CASSPSQRGVQPQHF. In nucleotides, the CDR3 is TGTGCCAGCAGCCCCTCCCAACGGGGGGTTCAGCCCCAGCATTTT.

The J gene is TRBJ1-4, the V gene TRBV5-1; TRBD1 matches at 9 bases. There are 14 residues in the CDR3. Germline lookup yields CDR1 SGHRS and CDR2 YFSETQ. Germline trimming cut 1 base from V and 7 bases from J; bases unmatched to any gene: 2. The CDR3 spells CASSLSGQGEKLFF. The CDR3 DNA follows: TGCGCCAGCAGCTTGTCGGGACAGGGTGAAAAACTGTTTTTT.

The CDR3 DNA follows: TGTGCCAGCAGCTTAGGGGGACATGCGAACACCGGGGAGCTGTTTTTT. Its protein product is CASSLGGHANTGELFF. The chain carries TRBV7-3 and TRBJ2-2; D perhaps matches TRBD1 (6 bases). The V gene lost 2 bases and the J gene lost 0 bases, with 10 bases spanning the gap. The CDR3 has 16 residues. CDR1 is SGHTA and CDR2 is FQGTGA in the germline V gene. Using reference TRBV7-3 and TRBJ2-2 for the parts outside the CDR3, the full variable domain is GAGVSQTPSNKVTEKGKYVELRCDPISGHTALYWYRQSLGQGPEFLIYFQGTGAADDSGLPNDRFFAVRPEGSVSTLKIQRTERGDSAVYLCASSLGGHANTGELFFGEGSRLTVL.

In regard to this clone: Other nucleotide sequences from this sample produce the same CDR3. The rearrangement links TRBV28 to TRBJ1-5; 8 nucleotides match TRBD1. The V segment lost 6 bases and the J segment 7 bases; nucleotides outside the gene matches: 8. This CDR3 contains 14 residues. CDR1 is MDHEN and CDR2 is SYDVKM in the germline V gene. CDR3 DNA sequence: TGTGCCAGCAGCAGTCAGGGGGCACGGCAGCCCCAGCATTTT. As protein: CASSSQGARQPQHF.

The rearrangement links TRBV6-1 to TRBJ1-5, with a tentative D call TRBD1 (5 bases). This CDR3 comprises 14 residues. The germline V and J ends were trimmed by 2 bases and 4 bases, with 9 bases remaining between them. Germline CDR1 and CDR2: MNHNS and SASEGT. The CDR3 DNA reads TGTGCCAGCAGTGAAAGGGGAGGAAATCAGCCCCAGCATTTT. Encoded protein: CASSERGGNQPQHF.

The V gene is TRBV7-9, the J gene TRBJ1-2; a possible D gene is TRBD1 (6 bases). Trimming shortened V by 5 bases and J by 14 bases, and 15 bases separated the two germline ends. The germline CDR1 and CDR2 sequences are SEHNR and FQNEAQ (reference sequence). This CDR3 has 11 amino acids. CDR3 in amino acids: CASSTTGPSTF. CDR3 nucleotide sequence: TGTGCCAGCAGCACGACAGGACCCAGTACCTTC.

This clone was counted between two and nine times. This rearrangement joins TRBV6-1 to TRBJ1-2, with D maybe TRBD1 (5 bases). Trimming took off 3 bases at V and 0 bases at J, with 14 bases between the two ends. CDR1 and CDR2 (germline): MNHNS, SASEGT. This CDR3 has 16 residues. DNA of the CDR3: TGTGCCAGCAGTGAGGGACGGGGGACGTCTAACTATGGCTACACCTTC. Amino acids: CASSEGRGTSNYGYTF.

This chain connects TRBV12-3 or TRBV12-4 to TRBJ2-5; D remains unclear. Deletions cut 7 bases from V and 2 bases from J, with 11 bases between. This CDR3 contains 13 residues. The CDR3 region has the DNA TGTGCCAGCACCCAGTCCCCGCAAGAGACCCAGTACTTC. It encodes CASTQSPQETQYF.

V and J are TRBV10-2 and TRBJ1-5; D unclear. V lost 6 bases and J 4 bases, leaving 13 bases between the germline ends. Germline CDR1 reads WSHSY; CDR2 reads SAAADI. CDR3 size: 14 residues. The CDR3 region is CASRGIEGNQPQHF. CDR3 in DNA: TGCGCCAGCAGGGGGATCGAAGGGAATCAGCCCCAGCATTTT.

The chain combines TRBV24-1 with TRBJ1-3; no clear D. Per the germline V gene, CDR1 is KGHDR and CDR2 is SFDVKD. The CDR3 loop spans 14 amino acids. Trimming took 4 bases from V and 4 from J, leaving 10 bases between them. For the CDR3, the DNA is TGTGCCACCAGTGACCCCGAGGGAGGAAACACCATATATTTT. This translates into CATSDPEGGNTIYF.

The chain couples TRBV6-5 to TRBJ2-1; TRBD1 agrees at 12 bases. Per germline, CDR1 MNHEY and CDR2 SVGAGI. After removal of 0 bases from V and 8 bases from J, the junction contained 2 bases not matched to a gene. The CDR3 covers 15 residues. The CDR3 nucleotides read TGTGCCAGCAGTTACTCCCGGGACAGGGGGCATGAGCAGTTCTTC. It encodes CASSYSRDRGHEQFF.

The chain combines TRBV21-1 with TRBJ1-5. TRBV21-1 constitutes a pseudogene. This CDR3 has 15 residues. The CDR3 coding sequence is TGTGCCAGCAGCGGGAGAGCGGGTAGCAATCAGCCCCAGCATTTT. Amino acid sequence: CASSGRAGSNQPQHF.

This clone was seen just once. The gene calls are TRBV5-4 and TRBJ1-5, with 9 bases that match TRBD1. Looked up from germline, CDR1 is SGHNT and CDR2 is YYREEE (reference sequence). Unmatched junction bases numbered 4, after V lost 0 bases and J lost 3 bases. The CDR3 runs to 16 residues. In DNA, the CDR3 is TGTGCCAGCAGCTTGGGGGGGACAGGGTCCAATCAGCCCCAGCATTTT. Its translation: CASSLGGTGSNQPQHF.

This clone has just a few counts. This chain uses TRBV2 with TRBJ1-6, with unresolved D. CDR3 length: 14 amino acids. From germline, CDR1 is SNHLY and CDR2 FYNNEI. Trimming left V 8 bases short and J 3 bases short, with 11 bases between. The CDR3 reads CASLTWGYNSPLHF. The CDR3 nucleotides read TGTGCCAGCTTGACCTGGGGCTATAATTCACCCCTCCACTTT.

The count of this clone is one. The rearrangement links TRBV10-2 to TRBJ2-2, with TRBD2 matching 10 bases. The V gene's germline CDR1 is WSHSY and CDR2 SAAADI. The trim removed 11 bases at V and 0 bases at J, leaving 12 bases unmatched. The CDR3 runs 17 residues. CDR3 amino acids: CASLRGSGGTNTGELFF. For the CDR3, the DNA is TGCGCCTCCCTGCGGGGTAGCGGGGGGACGAACACCGGGGAGCTGTTTTTT.

This clone was counted a few times. The chain employs TRBV6-2 or TRBV6-3 and TRBJ1-5, with 7 positions matching TRBD1. The CDR3 has 14 amino acids. Looked up from germline, CDR1 is MNHEY and CDR2 is SVGEGT. V dropped 5 bases and J dropped 0; count of bases not matched to a gene: 1. CDR3 sequence (DNA): TGTGCCAGCAGTCGGGACAGTAGCAATCAGCCCCAGCATTTT. This translates into CASSRDSSNQPQHF.

This rearrangement joins TRBV10-1 to TRBJ2-1; a possible D gene is TRBD2 (7 bases). From germline, CDR1 is WNHNN and CDR2 SYGVQD (reference sequence). Trimming pared 3 bases from V and 7 bases from J, leaving 10 bases between. The CDR3 has 13 amino acids. The CDR3 region is CASSDKGGNEQFF. Here the CDR3 DNA reads TGCGCCAGCAGTGATAAGGGGGGGAATGAGCAGTTCTTC.

V gene TRBV15 combines with J gene TRBJ1-4; 8 bases map to TRBD1. The trim removed 5 bases at V and 3 bases at J, leaving 2 bases unmatched. Germline CDR1 and CDR2: LNHNV and YYDKDF (reference sequence). The CDR3 covers 14 residues. DNA of the CDR3: TGTGCCACCAGCGTACAGGGGGCTAATGAAAAACTGTTTTTT. It yields the protein CATSVQGANEKLFF.